The entry below describes one T cell receptor (beta chain). This specimen comes from a study of blood T cell repertoires in COVID-19. Study at large: Sample material is recorded as cDNA or gDNA derived from T cells, B-cell-depleted T cells, or PBMCs.

Clones were read by immunoSEQ multiplex PCR, and TCRdb kept only the in-frame ones, dropping some. The sample consists of around 370,000 clones, over 70% of them appearing once. The J segment lost 4 bases and the V segment lost 1 base, leaving 6 bases of the junction unmatched. CDR3 length: 15 amino acids. Per the germline V gene, CDR1 is GTSNPN and CDR2 is SVGIG (reference sequence). Patients of the Seattle cohort, enrolled during active infection, were followed longitudinally. The sample taken for sequencing was peripheral blood. The V and J genes are TRBV30 and TRBJ2-5; 10 nucleotides line up with TRBD1. The clonotype comes from a woman aged 50 to 65 with COVID-19, enrolled during active disease. CDR3 sequence: CAWSGDRGVGETQYF. The CDR3 DNA reads TGTGCCTGGAGTGGGGACAGGGGTGTCGGAGAGACCCAGTACTTC.